This T cell receptor beta chain was sequenced during a study of cytomegalovirus exposure and HLA in healthy donors. A few counts support this clone. Its matching antigen is unknown. CDR1 is LNHDA and CDR2 is SQIVND in the germline V gene (reference sequence). This CDR3 contains 16 residues. Trimming cost V 3 bases and J 7 bases; bases outside gene matches: 7. The PCR employed 60 Vbeta primers together with 13 Jbeta primers. Original methodology: Per a later analysis, the number of unique TCR beta chains was around 80 million, of which 10 million to 11 million were shared. TCRdb keeps only in-frame clones here, not all; method: immunoSEQ multiplex PCR. V and J calls and clone size are copied from that table; D and trimming were computed from the DNA. This sample has over 80,000 clones, with roughly 60% found just once. Study-wide points: A missense DCLRE1C variant was associated with V- and J-gene trimming of TCR beta chains in a later analysis, and an independent cohort replicated the association.

Nominally healthy donors provided the samples, though records likely missed some immune exposures. This TCR was recovered from a boy aged 5-17 years in good health and CMV-seropositive. What was sequenced was PBMCs. The chain links TRBV19 to TRBJ1-6; the match to TRBD1 covers 9 bases. The CDR3 protein is CASSMPGTGWNSPLHF. CDR3 nucleotides: TGTGCCAGTAGTATGCCAGGGACAGGGTGGAATTCACCCCTCCACTTT.